The 29 T cell receptor beta chains below all came from one sample that was sequenced in a study of T-cell memory formation after mild COVID-19. TCRdb reprocessed the 5' RACE reads with MiXCR, giving one entry per CDR3 protein. The table includes some 310,000 distinct CDR3 sequences, 20% detected once. The sample comprised PBMCs or a T cell subset sorted from them (not recorded which). Source of these receptors: a young man who had mild COVID-19 (a few samples of this study predate the infection). Cell type and time point are not known.

This chain links TRBV10-3 with TRBJ1-1, with D uncertain. The CDR3 length is 13 residues. Per the germline V gene, CDR1 is ENHRY and CDR2 is SYGVKD. V was trimmed by 2 bases and J by 1 base, leaving 5 bases between them. The CDR3 region has the DNA TGTGCCATCAGTGAGGGCCCGAACACTGAAGCTTTCTTT. It yields the protein CAISEGPNTEAFF.

This clonotype was counted between two and nine times. In DNA, the CDR3 is TGTGCCAGCAGGGGTCGTTACCCCCTCGAGACCCAGTACTTC. This translates into CASRGRYPLETQYF. The V and J genes are TRBV6-2 or TRBV6-3 and TRBJ2-5; D is uncertain. Germline V lookup: CDR1 MNHEY, CDR2 SVGEGT. Trimming stripped 6 bases from V and 5 bases from J, with 16 bases between. The CDR3 spans 14 residues.

The genes are TRBV28 and TRBJ1-5, with D unclear. The CDR3 sequence is 14 residues long. V lost 9 bases, J lost 5 bases, and 17 bases lay in between. Germline V gene sequence: CDR1 MDHEN, CDR2 SYDVKM. CDR3 nucleotides: TGTGCCAGTTGGTCCGGTCGAGGAGATCAGCCCCAGCATTTT. It translates to CASWSGRGDQPQHF.

V usage is TRBV10-3 and J usage is TRBJ2-7, with D possibly TRBD2 on 5 matching bases. The CDR3 is made up of 13 amino acids. Per germline, CDR1 ENHRY and CDR2 SYGVKD. V gave up 0 bases and J gave up 11 bases, with 14 bases separating them. CDR3 region: CAISESRPNGKYF. In nucleotides, the CDR3 is TGTGCCATCAGTGAGTCCAGACCGAACGGGAAGTACTTC.

The chain employs TRBV6-2 or TRBV6-3 and TRBJ2-5, with a weak D call TRBD1 (5 bases). Trimming took off 5 bases at V and 4 bases at J, with 11 bases between the two ends. The CDR3 is 13 amino acids. In germline, CDR1 is MNHEY, CDR2 SVGEGT. In nucleotides, the CDR3 is TGTGCCAGCAGTGGGGCCGCGAGAGAGACCCAGTACTTC. Translation gives CASSGAARETQYF.

This chain connects TRBV20-1 to TRBJ1-6; no definite D call. The ends were cut back, 6 bases at V and 10 bases at J, with 13 bases in the middle. The CDR3 totals 12 residues. The V gene's germline CDR1 is DFQATT and CDR2 SNEGSKA (reference sequence). The CDR3 nucleotides are TGCAGTGCCGGCTGGGGAGGGTCACCCCTCCACTTT. This codes for CSAGWGGSPLHF.

This chain connects TRBV27 to TRBJ2-5; 8 bases are a match to TRBD2. Trimming cost V 5 bases and J 4 bases; bases outside gene matches: 9. Germline V lookup: CDR1 MNHEY, CDR2 SMNVEV (reference sequence). CDR3 length: 15 residues. CDR3 sequence (DNA): TGTGCCAGCAGTCCCCCCGGGCGGGGGGCAGAGACCCAGTACTTC. Amino acids: CASSPPGRGAETQYF.

The V call is TRBV6-2 or TRBV6-3, the J call TRBJ2-1, with D hard to call. Germline CDR1 and CDR2: MNHEY and SVGEGT. The CDR3 is 14 amino acids. Deletions cut 7 bases from V and 4 bases from J, with 14 bases between. CDR3 sequence: CASTPTLPYNEQFF. For the CDR3, the DNA is TGTGCCAGCACCCCGACCCTACCGTACAATGAGCAGTTCTTC.

The chain is built from TRBV5-5 and TRBJ1-2; D is ambiguous. The V and J ends lost 1 base and 3 bases respectively, with 13 bases between them. The CDR3 is 15 residues long. The germline gives CDR1 SGHKS, CDR2 YYEKEE (reference sequence). CDR3 in DNA: TGTGCCAGCAGCTTGTTAGGGTTTGGCGACTATGGCTACACCTTC. It yields the protein CASSLLGFGDYGYTF.

The chain links TRBV24-1 to TRBJ2-5, with D perhaps TRBD2 (5 bases). Germline V gene data show CDR1 as KGHDR and CDR2 as SFDVKD. The V end lost 0 bases, the J end lost 3 bases, and 10 bases lay between the germline ends. This CDR3 is built from 15 residues. The CDR3 nucleotides are TGTGCCACCAGTGATTTGCCACTAGAAGAAGAGACCCAGTACTTC. The encoded protein is CATSDLPLEEETQYF.

The chain links TRBV27 to TRBJ1-2; D perhaps matches TRBD1 (6 bases). Trimming removed 2 bases at V and 4 bases at J, with 11 bases between. Germline CDR1 is MNHEY and CDR2 is SMNVEV (reference sequence). The CDR3 runs to 14 residues. The CDR3 DNA reads TGTGCCAGCAGTTTAGGAGGGGGGATCTATGGCTACACCTTC. Protein sequence: CASSLGGGIYGYTF.

J is TRBJ2-7 and V is TRBV27; TRBD1 aligns across 8 bases. The CDR3 runs 16 residues. Germline loops: CDR1 MNHEY, CDR2 SMNVEV (reference sequence). Losses at the gene ends were 2 bases for V and 7 bases for J; bases not matched to a gene: 13. The CDR3 coding sequence is TGTGCCAGCAGTTTACTGCCGGGGGACAGGTCGGGAGAGCAGTACTTC. Protein sequence: CASSLLPGDRSGEQYF.

The chain uses TRBV3-1 and TRBJ2-2, with D perhaps being TRBD1 or TRBD2 (5 bases each). Trimming removed 0 bases at V and 1 base at J, with 12 bases between. Germline CDR1 and CDR2: LGHDT and YNNKEL (reference sequence). The CDR3 is 17 residues long. This CDR3 is CASSQDERGWNTGELFF. The CDR3 coding sequence is TGTGCCAGCAGCCAAGATGAGAGGGGCTGGAACACCGGGGAGCTGTTTTTT.

This clonotype came up many times. V gene TRBV5-1 combines with J gene TRBJ2-1, with 7 nucleotides matching TRBD2. Germline assignment: CDR1 SGHRS and CDR2 YFSETQ. Trimming cost V 0 bases and J 9 bases; bases outside gene matches: 9. CDR3 length: 15 residues. The CDR3 region is CASSLVPGLRSEQFF. The CDR3 nucleotides are TGCGCCAGCAGCTTGGTCCCGGGACTAAGGAGTGAGCAGTTCTTC. The full variable domain, rest sourced from reference TRBV5-1 and TRBJ2-1, is KAGVTQTPRYLIKTRGQQVTLSCSPISGHRSVSWYQQTPGQGLQFLFEYFSETQRNKGNFPGRFSGRQFSNSRSEMNVSTLELGDSALYLCASSLVPGLRSEQFFGPGTRLTVL.

Here the CDR3 reads CASSLGTAGSNQPQHF. In DNA, the CDR3 is TGTGCCAGCAGCTTAGGGACAGCGGGATCCAATCAGCCCCAGCATTTT. This sequence joins TRBV7-9 and TRBJ1-5; tentatively, D is TRBD1 (6 bases). V lost 1 base, J lost 3 bases, and 13 bases lay in between. Germline assignment: CDR1 SEHNR and CDR2 FQNEAQ (reference sequence). This CDR3 has 16 residues.

This clonotype was counted at least ten times. This sequence joins TRBV20-1 and TRBJ2-3, with D perhaps TRBD2 (6 bases). Trimming removed 6 bases at V and 3 bases at J, with 13 bases between. Per the germline V gene, CDR1 is DFQATT and CDR2 is SNEGSKA (reference sequence). This CDR3 is built from 13 residues. CDR3 amino acids: CSARAGGTDTQYF. DNA of the CDR3: TGCAGTGCGAGGGCTGGAGGGACAGATACGCAGTATTTT.

This sequence joins TRBV29-1 and TRBJ2-7; the match to TRBD1 covers 8 bases. Trimming cost V 4 bases and J 7 bases; bases outside gene matches: 9. This CDR3 has 13 amino acids. Germline V CDR1 and CDR2: SQVTM, ANQGSEA. For the CDR3, the DNA is TGCAGCGTTGCAGGGCAGGGGGCGAGGGAGCAGTACTTC. Protein product: CSVAGQGAREQYF.

In this sample, this clonotype turned up many times. The V call is TRBV20-1, the J call TRBJ1-2; D gene uncertain. Trimming cost V 3 bases and J 8 bases, with 16 bases left between them. Germline V gene lookup returns CDR1 DFQATT and CDR2 SNEGSKA (reference sequence). This CDR3 region has 13 residues. The CDR3 DNA reads as TGCAGTGCTAGGTTCAGGCTATCTTCAGGCTACACCTTC. Its translation: CSARFRLSSGYTF.

CDR3 loop: CAISGSTGRGLSFGDEQFF. CDR3 coding DNA: TGTGCCATCAGTGGGTCCACCGGCAGGGGGCTTTCATTTGGTGATGAGCAGTTCTTC. The genes are TRBV10-3 and TRBJ2-1, with TRBD1 matching 8 bases. Germline V gene lookup returns CDR1 ENHRY and CDR2 SYGVKD. V was pared by 4 bases and J by 8 bases, with 22 bases of the junction left unmatched. The CDR3 totals 19 residues.

CDR3 protein: CASSKARMGSQLGTEAFF. CDR3 DNA sequence: TGTGCCAGCAGCAAAGCCAGGATGGGGTCCCAACTCGGGACTGAAGCTTTCTTT. The V and J genes are TRBV21-1 and TRBJ1-1; the D call in the table, TRBD1, was not verified against the DNA. TRBV21-1 is a known pseudogene. The CDR3 is made up of 18 amino acids.

This clonotype was counted only a few times. V is TRBV12-5 and J is TRBJ1-6; a possible D gene is TRBD1 (5 bases). There are 13 residues in the CDR3. With 7 bases removed from V and 5 bases from J, the gap between germline ends came to 9 bases. Germline V gene data show CDR1 as LGHNT and CDR2 as FRNRAP. CDR3 residues: CASAGRDNSPLHF. CDR3 DNA: TGTGCTAGTGCCGGCAGGGATAATTCACCCCTCCACTTT. Based on the CDR3 plus reference TRBV12-5 and TRBJ1-6, the full variable domain is DARVTQTPRHKVTEMGQEVTMRCQPILGHNTVFWYRQTMMQGLELLAYFRNRAPLDDSGMPKDRFSAEMPDATLATLKIQPSEPRDSAVYFCASAGRDNSPLHFGNGTRLTVT.

This clonotype was detected a few times. This rearrangement joins TRBV28 to TRBJ1-5; D not certain. V lost 2 bases and J 7 bases, leaving 12 bases between the germline ends. Germline CDR1 MDHEN, CDR2 SYDVKM. The CDR3 is 14 residues long. CDR3 in DNA: TGTGCCAGCAGTTTAAGTTTCGGGTGGCAGCCCCAGCATTTT. Translation: CASSLSFGWQPQHF.

This clonotype was observed a handful of times. The V gene is TRBV10-2, the J gene TRBJ2-3, with D perhaps TRBD2 (6 bases). The CDR3 contains 13 residues. Germline CDR1 and CDR2: WSHSY and SAAADI. V was clipped by 4 bases and J by 4 bases, with 9 bases between them. Here the CDR3 reads CASSAGEPDTQYF. CDR3 nucleotides: TGCGCCAGCAGTGCGGGGGAGCCAGATACGCAGTATTTT.

This chain connects TRBV9 to TRBJ2-2, with D uncertain. There are 15 residues in the CDR3. The ends were cut back, 3 bases at V and 3 bases at J, with 12 bases in the middle. Germline CDR1 and CDR2: SGDLS and YYNGEE. This CDR3 reads CASSEGTGYTGELFF. Here the CDR3 DNA reads TGTGCCAGCAGCGAGGGCACCGGGTACACCGGGGAGCTGTTTTTT.

This clonotype showed up just a few times. For the CDR3, the DNA is TGCGCCAGCGGGGTCAGCGGGGATGCAGATACGCAGTATTTT. Translating it yields CASGVSGDADTQYF. This chain uses TRBV5-1 with TRBJ2-3; TRBD2 matches at 7 bases. CDR1 SGHRS and CDR2 YFSETQ come from the germline V gene. This CDR3 has 14 amino acids. J was trimmed by 4 bases and V by 7 bases; bases with no gene match: 9.

Ten or more counts support this clonotype. The V call is TRBV29-1, the J call TRBJ2-7, with D possibly matching TRBD1 (6 bases). The V end lost 5 bases, the J end lost 1 base, and 12 bases lay between the germline ends. CDR1 is SQVTM and CDR2 is ANQGSEA in the germline V gene. The CDR3 is made up of 13 amino acids. The CDR3 protein is CSVSNTGSYEQYV. The CDR3 DNA reads TGCAGCGTTTCCAATACAGGGTCCTACGAGCAGTACGTC.

This clonotype has a handful of counts. The chain couples TRBV21-1 to TRBJ2-7. TRBV21-1 is marked as a pseudogene. The CDR3 loop spans 9 amino acids. The CDR3 protein is CASSKEDGV. The CDR3, as DNA: TGTGCCAGCAGCAAAGAGGATGGCGTC.

This clonotype was seen a handful of times. The CDR3 DNA sequence: TGCGCCAGCAGCTTGGGGGGCCTCGGACAGTTCTTC. As protein: CASSLGGLGQFF. The rearrangement joins TRBV5-1 to TRBJ2-1; maybe TRBD1 (5 bases). This CDR3 has 12 residues. The germline CDR1 and CDR2 sequences are SGHRS and YFSETQ. The germline V and J ends were trimmed by 0 bases and 13 bases, with 11 bases remaining between them. The entire variable domain, with the rest obtained from reference TRBV5-1 and TRBJ2-1, is as follows: KAGVTQTPRYLIKTRGQQVTLSCSPISGHRSVSWYQQTPGQGLQFLFEYFSETQRNKGNFPGRFSGRQFSNSRSEMNVSTLELGDSALYLCASSLGGLGQFFGPGTRLTVL.

This clonotype was seen a handful of times. The rearrangement links TRBV29-1 to TRBJ1-3; no clear D. The CDR3 length is 13 residues. V was clipped by 7 bases and J by 4 bases, with 14 bases between them. Germline V gives CDR1 SQVTM, CDR2 ANQGSEA. CDR3 in DNA: TGCAGCGGAGGGAGCCTTGAAGGAAACACCATATATTTT. This gives the protein CSGGSLEGNTIYF.